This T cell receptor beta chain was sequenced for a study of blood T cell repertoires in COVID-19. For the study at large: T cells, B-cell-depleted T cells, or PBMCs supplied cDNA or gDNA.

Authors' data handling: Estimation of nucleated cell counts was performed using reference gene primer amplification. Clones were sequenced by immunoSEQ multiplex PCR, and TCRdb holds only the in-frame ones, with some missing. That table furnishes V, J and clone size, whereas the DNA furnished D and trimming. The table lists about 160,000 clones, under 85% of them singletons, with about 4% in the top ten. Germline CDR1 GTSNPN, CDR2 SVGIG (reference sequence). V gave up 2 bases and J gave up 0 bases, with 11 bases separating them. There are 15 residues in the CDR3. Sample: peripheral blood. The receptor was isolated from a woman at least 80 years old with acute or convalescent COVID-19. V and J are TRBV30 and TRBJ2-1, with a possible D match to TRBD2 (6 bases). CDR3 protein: CAWSSLAVSYNEQFF. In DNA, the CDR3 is TGTGCCTGGAGTTCACTAGCTGTCTCCTACAATGAGCAGTTCTTC.